This paragraph reports one T cell receptor (beta chain). This entry is derived from a study of blood T cell repertoires in COVID-19. Study overall: Sites across the United States, Italy and Spain contributed samples from acute and convalescent COVID-19. In each case, the material was cDNA or gDNA derived from T cells, B-cell-depleted T cells, or PBMCs.

Trimming pared 0 bases from V and 6 bases from J, leaving 10 bases between. The CDR3 length is 13 residues. Germline CDR1 and CDR2: SGHRS and YFSETQ. The repertoire was sequenced with immunoSEQ multiplex PCR; TCRdb's copy has only in-frame clones and lacks some. The table has 250,000 to 300,000 clones, about nine tenths seen once; the top ten hold approximately 2.2%. The TCR sequence derives from a man aged 50 to 59 with acute or convalescent COVID-19. The specimen was peripheral blood. This rearrangement joins TRBV5-1 to TRBJ2-7; the D is unclear. The chain's CDR3 is CASSLASRREQYF. The DNA for the CDR3 is TGCGCCAGCAGCTTGGCTTCTAGACGCGAGCAGTACTTC. Based on the CDR3 plus reference TRBV5-1 and TRBJ2-7, the full variable domain is KAGVTQTPRYLIKTRGQQVTLSCSPISGHRSVSWYQQTPGQGLQFLFEYFSETQRNKGNFPGRFSGRQFSNSRSEMNVSTLELGDSALYLCASSLASRREQYFGPGTRLTVT.